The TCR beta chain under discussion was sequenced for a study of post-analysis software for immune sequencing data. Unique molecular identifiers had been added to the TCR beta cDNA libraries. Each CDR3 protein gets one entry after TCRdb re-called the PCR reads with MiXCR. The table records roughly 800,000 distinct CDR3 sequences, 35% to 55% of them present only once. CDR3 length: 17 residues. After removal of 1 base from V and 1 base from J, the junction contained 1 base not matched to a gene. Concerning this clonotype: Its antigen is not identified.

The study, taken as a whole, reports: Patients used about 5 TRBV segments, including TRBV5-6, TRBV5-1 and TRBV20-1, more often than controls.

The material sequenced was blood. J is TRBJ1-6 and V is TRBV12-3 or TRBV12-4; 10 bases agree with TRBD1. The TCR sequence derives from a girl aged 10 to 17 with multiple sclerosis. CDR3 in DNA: TGTGCCAGCAGTTTAGGGACAGGGGGATCCTATAATTCACCCCTCCACTTT. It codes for CASSLGTGGSYNSPLHF.